The 31 T cell receptor beta chains listed next were all sequenced from one sample in a study of immune cell composition in non-small cell lung cancer. Assay: immunoSEQ multiplex PCR; the TCRdb copy retains only in-frame clones and omits some. The sample yields about 7,200 clones, less than 75% seen once. Sequences were obtained from lung tumor tissue. The receptor source for this set is a human donor with non-small cell lung cancer.

V is TRBV7-9 and J is TRBJ2-1, with D possibly being TRBD2 (9 bases). Germline CDR1 SEHNR, CDR2 FQNEAQ (reference sequence). CDR3 length: 16 amino acids. Deletions cut 5 bases from V and 7 bases from J, with 21 bases between. CDR3 sequence (DNA): TGTGCCAGCAGCCCAGGGGGCGGGAGGGCCTTGAATGAGCAGTTCTTC. As protein: CASSPGGGRALNEQFF.

The V and J genes are TRBV5-4 and TRBJ2-3; D not resolved. This CDR3 has 12 amino acids. V was trimmed by 5 bases and J by 2 bases, leaving 6 bases between them. From germline, CDR1 is SGHNT and CDR2 YYREEE (reference sequence). As DNA, the CDR3 is TGTGCCAGCAGACACGACACAGATACGCAGTATTTT. Translation: CASRHDTDTQYF.

By share, this clone counts as medium-sized (0.01 to 0.1%). This chain joins TRBV7-9 and TRBJ1-2; D gene uncertain. The CDR3 runs 12 residues. V lost 3 bases and J 5 bases, leaving 7 bases between the germline ends. Germline CDR1 is SEHNR and CDR2 is FQNEAQ (reference sequence). The CDR3 reads CASSFREYGYTF. The CDR3 DNA sequence: TGTGCCAGCAGCTTCCGAGAATATGGCTACACCTTC.

This clone was observed a few times. The CDR3 sequence is CASSSNNEQFF. The CDR3 bases are TGTGCCAGCAGTTCCAACAATGAGCAGTTCTTC. The V call is TRBV6-6, the J call TRBJ2-1; the D is unclear. V was cut by 4 bases and J by 5 bases, with 3 bases left in between. This CDR3 spans 11 amino acids. CDR1 MNHNY and CDR2 SVGAGI come from the germline V gene (reference sequence).

This sequence joins TRBV7-6 and TRBJ2-2; tentatively, D is TRBD1 (5 bases). This CDR3 region has 12 residues. The V end was cut by 2 bases, the J end by 11 bases, with 9 bases between. Germline V gene data show CDR1 as SGHVS and CDR2 as FNYEAQ. The CDR3, as DNA: TGTGCCAGCAGCTTACTAGGGGTAGAGCTGTTTTTT. Translated, it gives CASSLLGVELFF.

The chain couples TRBV19 to TRBJ1-6; TRBD1 aligns across 7 bases. CDR1 is LNHDA, CDR2 SQIVND, per germline (reference sequence). There are 15 residues in the CDR3. Trimming removed 4 bases from V and 5 bases from J; junction bases left unmatched: 5. CDR3: CASSTIGTDNSPLHF. In DNA form, the CDR3 reads TGTGCCAGTAGTACGATCGGGACAGATAATTCACCCCTCCACTTT.

This chain links TRBV7-9 with TRBJ1-2; D is perhaps TRBD1 (5 bases). The CDR3 is made up of 16 amino acids. V gave up 0 bases and J gave up 0 bases, with 11 bases separating them. Germline values: CDR1 SEHNR, CDR2 FQNEAQ (reference sequence). The chain's CDR3 is CASSLAGGRANYGYTF. The DNA of the CDR3 is TGTGCCAGCAGCTTAGCGGGCGGCAGGGCTAACTATGGCTACACCTTC. Full variable domain (outside the CDR3, taken from reference TRBV7-9 and TRBJ1-2): DTGVSQNPRHKITKRGQNVTFRCDPISEHNRLYWYRQTLGQGPEFLTYFQNEAQLEKSRLLSDRFSAERPKGSFSTLEIQRTEQGDSAMYLCASSLAGGRANYGYTFGSGTRLTVV.

This sequence joins TRBV19 and TRBJ2-3; 7 nucleotides agree with TRBD2. J was trimmed by 2 bases and V by 5 bases; bases with no gene match: 7. The CDR3 contains 15 residues. Per germline, CDR1 LNHDA and CDR2 SQIVND (reference sequence). CDR3 residues: CASSRGLGLTDTQYF. The CDR3 nucleotides read TGTGCCAGTAGTCGAGGACTAGGCCTCACAGATACGCAGTATTTT.

This sequence joins TRBV2 and TRBJ1-5; TRBD1 might be the D (6 bases). Germline-derived CDR1 and CDR2 are SNHLY and FYNNEI. The germline V and J ends were trimmed by 6 bases and 4 bases, with 10 bases remaining between them. This CDR3 is built from 13 residues. CDR3 coding DNA: TGTGCCAGCAGGGACAGCGAAAATCAGCCCCAGCATTTT. This sequence encodes CASRDSENQPQHF.

This clone was recorded only once. This rearrangement joins TRBV11-2 to TRBJ2-1; 7 bases map to TRBD2. V lost 1 base, J lost 0 bases, and 9 bases stayed unmatched. The CDR3 length is 18 residues. Germline-derived CDR1 and CDR2 are SGHAT and FQNNGV. The CDR3 coding sequence is TGTGCCAGCAGCTTAGGGGGGGGGAGCGGACTCTCCTACAATGAGCAGTTCTTC. Translating gives CASSLGGGSGLSYNEQFF.

This clone has only one observation. Distinct nucleotide sequences in the sample also encode this CDR3. V and J are TRBV7-9 and TRBJ2-7; TRBD1 aligns across 7 bases. The germline gives CDR1 SEHNR, CDR2 FQNEAQ (reference sequence). V was pared by 5 bases and J by 3 bases, with 7 bases of the junction left unmatched. This CDR3 spans 14 amino acids. CDR3 nucleotides: TGTGCCAGCAGCCTAACAGGGGTCCTCTACGAGCAGTACTTC. As protein: CASSLTGVLYEQYF.

The rearrangement uses TRBV28 and TRBJ1-6; no definite D call. The V end was cut by 5 bases, the J end by 3 bases, with 14 bases between. The CDR3 extends over 16 amino acids. CDR1 and CDR2 (germline): MDHEN, SYDVKM. In DNA form, the CDR3 reads TGTGCCAGCAGTGAGACGGGATTCAACTATAATTCACCCCTCCACTTT. Its translation: CASSETGFNYNSPLHF. The complete variable domain, with remaining parts taken from reference TRBV28 and TRBJ1-6, reads DVKVTQSSRYLVKRTGEKVFLECVQDMDHENMFWYRQDPGLGLRLIYFSYDVKMKEKGDIPEGYSVSREKKERFSLILESASTNQTSMYLCASSETGFNYNSPLHFGNGTRLTVT.

The chain carries TRBV10-2 and TRBJ1-6; perhaps TRBD1 as D (5 bases). Germline lookup yields CDR1 WSHSY and CDR2 SAAADI. Trimming cost V 0 bases and J 5 bases, with 17 bases left between them. This CDR3 is built from 18 residues. CDR3 region: CASSESPYRQPNNSPLHF. DNA of the CDR3: TGCGCCAGCAGTGAGTCCCCCTACCGACAGCCGAATAATTCACCCCTCCACTTT.

J is TRBJ2-1 and V is TRBV4-1; TRBD2 agrees at 8 bases. Germline V gives CDR1 MGHRA, CDR2 YSYEKL. V was clipped by 4 bases and J by 7 bases; unmatched bases: 12. The CDR3 has 16 amino acids. CDR3 sequence: CASSPGGGPRRNEQFF. The CDR3 bases are TGCGCCAGCAGCCCGGGCGGGGGGCCCAGGAGGAATGAGCAGTTCTTC.

V is TRBV5-1 and J is TRBJ1-4; the D is unclear. Germline V gene data show CDR1 as SGHRS and CDR2 as YFSETQ. The ends were cut back, 0 bases at V and 7 bases at J, with 7 bases in the middle. The CDR3 runs 13 residues. CDR3 loop: CASSLDRVEKLFF. Written as DNA, the CDR3 is TGCGCCAGCAGCTTGGATAGAGTTGAAAAACTGTTTTTT.

The V and J genes are TRBV6-1 and TRBJ1-5; 8 bases are a match to TRBD1. From germline, CDR1 is MNHNS and CDR2 SASEGT. Trimming cost V 7 bases and J 3 bases; bases outside gene matches: 5. The length of the CDR3 is 14 residues. CDR3 bases: TGTGCCAGCACCAGGACAGGGAACAATCAGCCCCAGCATTTT. Its translation: CASTRTGNNQPQHF.

This chain uses TRBV2 with TRBJ2-1, with TRBD1 matching over 8 bases. The trim removed 7 bases at V and 5 bases at J, leaving 10 bases unmatched. Germline assignment: CDR1 SNHLY and CDR2 FYNNEI. The CDR3 is 15 residues long. CDR3 sequence reads: CASKDRGFLNNEQFF. DNA of the CDR3: TGTGCCAGCAAAGACAGGGGCTTTTTAAACAATGAGCAGTTCTTC. The whole variable domain, filled in from reference TRBV2 and TRBJ2-1, reads EPEVTQTPSHQVTQMGQEVILRCVPISNHLYFYWYRQILGQKVEFLVSFYNNEISEKSEIFDDQFSVERPDGSNFTLKIRSTKLEDSAMYFCASKDRGFLNNEQFFGPGTRLTVL.

This sequence joins TRBV29-1 and TRBJ2-3, with 11 bases that match TRBD2. After removal of 5 bases from V and 14 bases from J, the junction contained 9 bases not matched to a gene. The CDR3 is 12 amino acids. Germline CDR1 and CDR2: SQVTM and ANQGSEA. CDR3 amino acids: CSVLGTSGGGYF. The CDR3 DNA is TGCAGCGTTCTAGGGACTAGCGGAGGGGGGTATTTT.

There are a few counts of this clone. This sequence joins TRBV6-5 and TRBJ2-5; 7 nucleotides match TRBD2. Germline lookup yields CDR1 MNHEY and CDR2 SVGAGI. V lost 7 bases and J lost 0; bases outside the gene matches: 5. This CDR3 has 14 amino acids. CDR3 amino acids: CASMASGNQETQYF. Written as DNA, the CDR3 is TGTGCCAGCATGGCTAGCGGTAACCAAGAGACCCAGTACTTC.

This chain links TRBV11-2 with TRBJ2-2, with D unclear. This CDR3 comprises 15 residues. Germline V CDR1 and CDR2: SGHAT, FQNNGV. V lost 5 bases and J lost 0, with 10 bases in between. Here the CDR3 DNA reads TGTGCCAGCAGCCGCCGGGTTCCGAACACCGGGGAGCTGTTTTTT. Translating gives CASSRRVPNTGELFF.

The chain links TRBV7-8 to TRBJ2-7, with D possibly matching TRBD1 (6 bases). CDR3 length: 15 amino acids. Trimming removed 5 bases from V and 3 bases from J, with 17 bases in between. Germline V gives CDR1 SGHVS, CDR2 FQNEAQ. CDR3 residues: CASSPGTPVVYEQYF. CDR3 sequence (DNA): TGTGCCAGCAGCCCGGGGACACCGGTAGTCTACGAGCAGTACTTC.

The chain combines TRBV6-5 with TRBJ2-1; 10 bases are a match to TRBD2. This CDR3 has 15 residues. Germline CDR1 reads MNHEY; CDR2 reads SVGAGI. V shed 6 bases, J shed 9 bases, and the junction held 11 bases outside the gene matches. CDR3 region: CASSGGLAGVREQFF. The CDR3, as DNA: TGTGCCAGCAGCGGCGGGCTAGCGGGAGTGCGTGAGCAGTTCTTC.

This clone was seen a handful of times. The chain recombines TRBV4-1 with TRBJ2-5; TRBD2 aligns across 7 bases. The CDR3 is 14 residues long. V lost 1 base to trimming and J lost 4 bases; unmatched junction nucleotides: 3. Germline V gene lookup returns CDR1 MGHRA and CDR2 YSYEKL. CDR3 residues: CASSQAGGGETQYF. As DNA, the CDR3 is TGCGCCAGCAGCCAAGCGGGAGGAGGAGAGACCCAGTACTTC.

This clone was found once. The junction departs from the called germline gene at one end, perhaps through a read error. V gene TRBV7-7 combines with J gene TRBJ1-4; 7 bases align to TRBD1. Per the germline V gene, CDR1 is SSHAT and CDR2 is FNYEAQ (reference sequence). This CDR3 has 13 residues. The CDR3 loop is CASSLDRDEKLFF. The CDR3 DNA sequence: TGTGCTAGCAGCTTAGACAGGGATGAAAAACTGTTTTTT. Looking up the rest from reference TRBV7-7 and TRBJ1-4 gives the full variable domain: GAGVSQSPRYKVTKRGQDVTLRCDPISSHATLYWYQQALGQGPEFLTYFNYEAQPDKSGLPSDRFSAERPEGSISTLTIQRTEQRDSAMYRCASSLDRDEKLFFGSGTQLSVL.

The CDR3 coding sequence is TGTGCCAGAAGGACTAGCGGTAGTAGTTACAATGAGCAGTTCTTC. Translated, it gives CARRTSGSSYNEQFF. The chain carries TRBV5-3 and TRBJ2-1; 9 bases are shared with TRBD2. TRBV5-3 is filed as an ORF, its function uncertain. Trimming removed 5 bases from V and 4 bases from J; junction bases left unmatched: 7. The CDR3 totals 15 residues.

Only a few counts were recorded for this clone. CDR3 DNA sequence: TGTGCCAGCAGCTATGACGGGGAGCTGTTTTTT. It codes for CASSYDGELFF. The rearrangement uses TRBV2 and TRBJ2-2; D is unresolved. Trimming took off 6 bases at V and 7 bases at J, with 6 bases between the two ends. The CDR3 is 11 amino acids. The germline CDR1 and CDR2 sequences are SNHLY and FYNNEI. The full variable domain, in which reference TRBV2 and TRBJ2-2 provide the parts outside the CDR3, is EPEVTQTPSHQVTQMGQEVILRCVPISNHLYFYWYRQILGQKVEFLVSFYNNEISEKSEIFDDQFSVERPDGSNFTLKIRSTKLEDSAMYFCASSYDGELFFGEGSRLTVL.

The V gene is TRBV28, the J gene TRBJ2-2, with D perhaps matching TRBD1 (5 bases). The CDR3 is made up of 15 amino acids. V was trimmed by 6 bases and J by 8 bases, leaving 19 bases between them. Looked up from germline, CDR1 is MDHEN and CDR2 is SYDVKM. CDR3 amino acids: CASSQDIFSFGELFF. The CDR3 bases are TGTGCCAGCAGCCAGGACATCTTTTCCTTTGGGGAGCTGTTTTTT.

This clone has just one count. The chain links TRBV7-9 to TRBJ2-5; 8 bases are shared with TRBD1. J was trimmed by 2 bases and V by 4 bases; bases with no gene match: 6. The CDR3 is 15 residues long. Germline V gives CDR1 SEHNR, CDR2 FQNEAQ (reference sequence). The CDR3 sequence is CASSSSGTGQETQYF. CDR3 DNA sequence: TGTGCCAGCAGCTCCTCCGGGACAGGTCAAGAGACCCAGTACTTC.

J is TRBJ1-5 and V is TRBV28, with D maybe TRBD1 (6 bases). V lost 6 bases and J lost 0, with 9 bases in between. Germline V gene lookup returns CDR1 MDHEN and CDR2 SYDVKM. This CDR3 region has 14 residues. This CDR3 is CASRRTVSNQPQHF. The CDR3 nucleotides are TGTGCCAGCAGACGGACAGTTAGCAATCAGCCCCAGCATTTT.

The chain couples TRBV27 to TRBJ1-2, with 8 nucleotides matching TRBD1. CDR3 length: 13 amino acids. Trimming cost V 6 bases and J 7 bases; bases outside gene matches: 7. CDR1 and CDR2 (germline): MNHEY, SMNVEV (reference sequence). CDR3 sequence: CASRQDRVGGYTF. CDR3 sequence (DNA): TGTGCCAGCAGGCAGGACAGGGTAGGTGGCTACACCTTC.

The chain combines TRBV7-8 with TRBJ1-1; 7 positions match TRBD1. After removal of 3 bases from V and 4 bases from J, the junction contained 8 bases not matched to a gene. CDR1 and CDR2 from the germline V gene are SGHVS and FQNEAQ. The CDR3 covers 15 residues. In DNA form, the CDR3 reads TGTGCCAGCAGCTTGATTAGGGGGCGGGCCACTGAAGCTTTCTTT. Translating it yields CASSLIRGRATEAFF.